The T cell receptor beta chain described here comes from a study of T cell responses to AZD1222 COVID-19 vaccine. On this clone itself: Its target is not known.

Findings and limits, study-wide: Across spike, vaccine-associated CD4 TCRs were found, dominant at 160-218 and 743-854. Without day 14 samples, only post-peak T cell repertoires were studied.

CDR3 length: 13 residues. V dropped 4 bases and J dropped 1 base, with 6 bases sitting between them. CDR1 MNHEY and CDR2 SVGAGI come from the germline V gene. Measured with immunoSEQ multiplex PCR; TCRdb has only the in-frame clones, and not every one. The data contain some 120,000 clones, around 90% of them seen just once; the ten biggest clones take up 4% to 5%. The sequence was collected from an adult who received the MenACWY meningococcal vaccine as a control. The sample here was peripheral blood, taken 28 days after the second dose of the MenACWY control vaccine. The rearrangement uses TRBV6-5 and TRBJ2-3; D gene unclear. The CDR3 region is CASSFLGTDTQYF. CDR3 nucleotides: TGTGCCAGCAGTTTCCTGGGCACAGATACGCAGTATTTT.